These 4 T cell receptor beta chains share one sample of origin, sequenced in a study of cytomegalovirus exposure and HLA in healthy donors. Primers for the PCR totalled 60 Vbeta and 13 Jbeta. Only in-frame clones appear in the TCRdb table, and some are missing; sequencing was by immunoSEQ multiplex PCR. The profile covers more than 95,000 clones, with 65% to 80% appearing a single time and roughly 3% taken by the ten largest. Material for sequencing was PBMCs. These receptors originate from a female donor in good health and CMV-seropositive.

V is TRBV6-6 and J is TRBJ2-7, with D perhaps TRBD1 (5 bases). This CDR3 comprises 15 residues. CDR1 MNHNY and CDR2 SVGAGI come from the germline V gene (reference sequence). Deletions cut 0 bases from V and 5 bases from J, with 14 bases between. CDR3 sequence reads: CASSYSTGRVDEQYF. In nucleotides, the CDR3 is TGTGCCAGCAGTTACTCGACGGGCAGGGTAGACGAGCAGTACTTC.

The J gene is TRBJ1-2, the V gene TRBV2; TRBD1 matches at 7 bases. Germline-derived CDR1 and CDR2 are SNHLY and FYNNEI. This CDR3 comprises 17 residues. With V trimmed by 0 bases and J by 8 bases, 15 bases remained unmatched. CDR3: CASSEAGVRGGQRGYTF. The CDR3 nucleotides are TGTGCCAGCAGTGAAGCGGGGGTGAGAGGGGGCCAGCGGGGCTACACCTTC.

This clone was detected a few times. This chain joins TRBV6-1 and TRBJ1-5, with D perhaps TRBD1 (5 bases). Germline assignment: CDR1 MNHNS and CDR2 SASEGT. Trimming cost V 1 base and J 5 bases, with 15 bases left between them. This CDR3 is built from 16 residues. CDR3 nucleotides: TGTGCCAGCAGTGAAGATCTACCGGGGGGGTATCAGCCCCAGCATTTT. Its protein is CASSEDLPGGYQPQHF.

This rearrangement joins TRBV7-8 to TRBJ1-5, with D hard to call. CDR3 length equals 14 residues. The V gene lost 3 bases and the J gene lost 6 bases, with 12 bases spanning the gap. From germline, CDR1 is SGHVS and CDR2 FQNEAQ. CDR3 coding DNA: TGTGCCAGCAGCTTGCCCGCCGGGGTTCAGCCCCAGCATTTT. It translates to CASSLPAGVQPQHF.